Below, one T cell receptor beta chain is given with its context. Its target is not known. The data are from a study of cytomegalovirus exposure and HLA in healthy donors. Study findings and constraints: A later analysis appeared to link common viral pathogens to several of the most significant clusters.

PCR primers comprised 60 Vbeta and 13 Jbeta primers. The repertoire was sequenced with immunoSEQ multiplex PCR; TCRdb's copy has only in-frame clones and lacks some. The data hold 160,000 or so clones, with around four fifths observed a single time. At sampling all donors were nominally healthy, likely with unrecorded immune exposures. The germline gives CDR1 SNHLY, CDR2 FYNNEI. V gave up 6 bases and J gave up 6 bases; unmatched junction bases: 5. The CDR3 has 14 residues. Material: PBMCs. The receptor's source is a man aged 18-30 years in good health and CMV-seropositive. V usage is TRBV2 and J usage is TRBJ2-2, with 9 bases that match TRBD1. As DNA, the CDR3 is TGTGCCAGCAGGGGGGACAGGGCGGCCGGGGAGCTGTTTTTT. Its protein is CASRGDRAAGELFF.